This is a list of T cell receptor beta chains from one sample in a study of blood T cells in healthy people across ages. TCRdb used MiXCR to reprocess the 5' RACE reads, holding one entry per CDR3 protein. Of approximately 810,000 distinct CDR3 sequences in the sample, 29% are singletons; the top ten hold 17%. Sequenced: blood. These receptors were obtained from a woman at least 80 years old in good health. The CDR3 runs from the conserved cysteine through the conserved F or W.

j_gene | v_gene | CDR3aa
TRBJ2-7 | TRBV7-2 | CASSLETGPDEQYF
TRBJ1-2 | TRBV7-8 | CASSLRDRGRYGYTF
TRBJ2-4 | TRBV11-3 | CASSLALVSAKNIQYF
TRBJ2-2 | TRBV9 | CASSVRAGPTGELFF
TRBJ1-6 | TRBV4-3 | CASSQEALGNSPLHF
TRBJ1-5 | TRBV7-8 | CASSRGLGNQPQHF
TRBJ2-3 | TRBV4-1 | CASRLADSTDTQYF
TRBJ2-1 | TRBV5-1 | CASSTPTQNNEQFF
TRBJ1-1 | TRBV5-5 | CASSLPGASNTEAFF
TRBJ1-4 | TRBV20-1 | CSARDDRATNEKLFF
TRBJ2-3 | TRBV4-3 | CASSQGDGGKGDTQYF
TRBJ2-5 | TRBV5-6 | CASRLSAGRGETQYF
TRBJ1-6 | TRBV11-3 | CASSLKDTYNSPLHF
TRBJ2-3 | TRBV12-3/TRBV12-4 | CASTNSGLAKPDTQYF
TRBJ1-2 | TRBV2 | CASSVATGGIGYTF
TRBJ2-1 | TRBV3-1 | CASSQYPGQGALNEQFF
TRBJ2-2 | TRBV12-3/TRBV12-4 | CASSFGATGELFF
TRBJ2-7 | TRBV5-1 | CASSNGQGYEQYF
TRBJ2-3 | TRBV29-1 | CSAEGRGGQSDTQYF
TRBJ2-3 | TRBV7-2 | CASSQQGGLSTDTQYF
TRBJ1-5 | TRBV6-2/TRBV6-3 | CASSSGGQGNNQPQHF
TRBJ2-5 | TRBV10-3 | CAISEWRGGGETQYF
TRBJ2-1 | TRBV4-3 | CASSQEGTETYNEQFF
TRBJ1-1 | TRBV29-1 | CSVEKPSRSTEAFF
- | TRBV19 | CASSIDHGDRNIQYF
TRBJ2-5 | TRBV7-2 | CASSFTGLQETQYF
TRBJ2-1 | TRBV5-5 | CASSLGRRGSPSSYNEQFF
TRBJ2-5 | TRBV4-1 | CASSQPRASYNEQYF
TRBJ2-5 | TRBV19 | CASSAQWGAVTQYF
TRBJ1-5 | TRBV6-2/TRBV6-3 | CASSSPPQPQHF
TRBJ1-1 | TRBV7-9 | CASSLWVIEAFF
TRBJ1-2 | TRBV12-3/TRBV12-4 | CASSPDNHPYGYTF
TRBJ2-1 | TRBV24-1 | CATARDRGTNEQFF
TRBJ2-7 | TRBV6-5 | CASTRGEYYEQYF
TRBJ1-1 | TRBV2 | CASSEGPGNTEAFF
TRBJ2-4 | TRBV5-7 | CASSLGSGISRYLAKNIQYF
TRBJ2-5 | TRBV28 | CASSLTGRLEEQYF
TRBJ1-6 | TRBV7-2 | CASSSQSSYNSPLHF
TRBJ1-4 | TRBV28 | CASEGKTNEKLFF
TRBJ1-2 | TRBV29-1 | CSGGTDGYTF
TRBJ2-3 | TRBV14 | CASSQVGLAGTDTQYF
TRBJ2-7 | TRBV6-1 | CASSEGGTGRNEQYF
TRBJ2-5 | TRBV5-1 | CASSGSYSQETQYF
TRBJ1-1 | TRBV7-9 | CASSLGQQEAFF
TRBJ2-7 | TRBV11-3 | CASSSPGRDEQYF
TRBJ2-1 | TRBV12-5 | CASGLEGLAPNEQFF
TRBJ1-1 | TRBV6-6 | CASSRGRVENTEAFF
TRBJ2-5 | TRBV30 | CAWSVSRAQETQYF
TRBJ2-7 | TRBV12-3/TRBV12-4 | CASSQESLGEQYF
TRBJ2-7 | TRBV7-2 | CASRMNRGLVTEQYF
TRBJ2-2 | TRBV5-1 | CASGQGRNTGELFF